Listed below are T cell receptor beta chains from one sample, sequenced in a study of T cell responses to AZD1222 COVID-19 vaccine. Clones were sequenced by immunoSEQ multiplex PCR, and TCRdb holds only the in-frame ones, with some missing. The sample holds some 30,000 clones, 70% to 90% seen once. Sequencing was performed on peripheral blood, taken on day 0 of AZD1222 vaccination. Receptors originate from an adult in good health. Each CDR3 is given with its conserved first and last residue. Each record gives: D gene, V gene, clone size, J gene, CDR3 protein, CDR3 DNA. A D gene is named only where the DNA matches it firmly. Only some rows state a clone size, as once, few, many or a class for expanded clones.

d_call: .; v_call: TRBV14; clone_size: .; j_call: TRBJ1-2; cdr3_aa: CASSPLLGASDGYTF; cdr3_nt: TGTGCCAGCAGCCCACTTCTGGGGGCGTCGGATGGCTACACCTTC
d_call: TRBD2; v_call: TRBV7-2; clone_size: .; j_call: TRBJ2-3; cdr3_aa: CASSETRGVGDTQYF; cdr3_nt: TGTGCCAGCAGCGAGACGCGGGGGGTTGGAGATACGCAGTATTTT
d_call: TRBD1; v_call: TRBV27; clone_size: .; j_call: TRBJ1-2; cdr3_aa: CASSLTGANYGYTF; cdr3_nt: TGTGCCAGCAGCTTGACAGGGGCTAACTATGGCTACACCTTC
d_call: .; v_call: TRBV29-1; clone_size: .; j_call: TRBJ1-1; cdr3_aa: CSVGLMNTEAFF; cdr3_nt: TGCAGCGTTGGCCTCATGAACACTGAAGCTTTCTTT
d_call: .; v_call: TRBV6-6; clone_size: .; j_call: TRBJ1-5; cdr3_aa: CASSYGYSQPQHF; cdr3_nt: TGTGCCAGCAGTTACGGCTACAGCCAGCCCCAGCATTTT
d_call: .; v_call: TRBV19; clone_size: .; j_call: TRBJ1-5; cdr3_aa: CATRWGNQPQHF; cdr3_nt: TGTGCCACCCGGTGGGGCAATCAGCCCCAGCATTTT
d_call: .; v_call: TRBV29-1; clone_size: .; j_call: TRBJ2-1; cdr3_aa: CSSAVQGRGNYNEQFF; cdr3_nt: TGCAGCTCCGCCGTACAGGGGAGGGGGAATTACAATGAGCAGTTCTTC
d_call: TRBD1; v_call: TRBV19; clone_size: few; j_call: TRBJ1-1; cdr3_aa: CASSLGQGTTEAFF; cdr3_nt: TGTGCCAGTAGTTTGGGACAGGGTACCACTGAAGCTTTCTTT
d_call: TRBD1; v_call: TRBV19; clone_size: .; j_call: TRBJ1-5; cdr3_aa: CASGQGYTQPQHF; cdr3_nt: TGTGCCAGTGGACAGGGATACACTCAGCCCCAGCATTTT
d_call: TRBD2; v_call: TRBV19; clone_size: .; j_call: TRBJ2-1; cdr3_aa: CASSLTSGGELDNEQFF; cdr3_nt: TGTGCCAGTAGTCTGACTAGCGGGGGGGAGCTTGACAATGAGCAGTTCTTC
d_call: TRBD2; v_call: TRBV5-1; clone_size: .; j_call: TRBJ2-4; cdr3_aa: CASSLTSGGMAKNIQYF; cdr3_nt: TGCGCCAGCAGCTTGACTAGCGGGGGAATGGCCAAAAACATTCAGTACTTC
d_call: TRBD1; v_call: TRBV5-1; clone_size: .; j_call: TRBJ2-7; cdr3_aa: CASRPGQGNEQYF; cdr3_nt: TGCGCCAGCAGACCGGGACAGGGGAACGAGCAGTACTTC
d_call: .; v_call: TRBV27; clone_size: once; j_call: TRBJ1-6; cdr3_aa: CASGMTGAVSPLHF; cdr3_nt: TGTGCCAGCGGAATGACAGGAGCGGTATCACCCCTCCACTTT
d_call: TRBD1; v_call: TRBV6-5; clone_size: .; j_call: TRBJ1-3; cdr3_aa: CASRQGSPGNTIYF; cdr3_nt: TGTGCCAGCCGACAGGGGTCTCCTGGAAACACCATATATTTT
d_call: .; v_call: TRBV7-9; clone_size: few; j_call: TRBJ2-7; cdr3_aa: CASSFSYYEQYF; cdr3_nt: TGTGCCAGCAGCTTCAGTTACTACGAGCAGTACTTC
d_call: .; v_call: TRBV9; clone_size: .; j_call: TRBJ1-6; cdr3_aa: CASSLEGTAYNSPLHF; cdr3_nt: TGTGCCAGCAGCCTAGAAGGAACAGCTTATAATTCACCCCTCCACTTT